The sequence of this T cell receptor beta chain was determined in a study of blood T cell repertoires in COVID-19. This CDR3 spans 12 amino acids. From germline, CDR1 is MNHEY and CDR2 SVGAGI. V was cut by 6 bases and J by 1 base, with 6 bases left in between. Clones were sequenced by immunoSEQ multiplex PCR, and TCRdb holds only the in-frame ones, with some missing. The sample has more than 250,000 clones, about 92% seen once; the top ten hold around 18%. Sequencing input: PBMCs or T cells enriched from blood (not recorded which). This clonotype was obtained from a woman in her 30s who had recovered from COVID-19. The gene calls are TRBV6-5 and TRBJ1-1; D might be TRBD1 (6 bases). DNA of the CDR3: TGTGCCAGCAGGACAGGGAACACTGAAGCTTTCTTT. This gives the protein CASRTGNTEAFF.